Following are 18 T cell receptor beta chains from one sample sequenced in a study of regulatory T cells in long-lasting Graves disease. Time point here: persistent/refractory GD, antithyroid drugs over 5 years with positive TRAb. PBMCs were the source of the RNA used for TCR sequencing. The TCR beta library used iRepertoire HTBI primers with Arm-PCR amplification of CDR3. TCRdb reprocessed the multiplex PCR reads with MiXCR, giving one entry per CDR3 protein. Among a few hundred thousand distinct CDR3 sequences, approximately 25% were seen once, and the ten largest hold 25% to 30%. Sequenced here: peripheral blood mononuclear cells (PBMCs), sampled when the disease was refractory, from a patient treated with antithyroid drugs. Receptors originate from a woman aged 40 to 50 with Graves disease.

This clonotype was recorded at least ten times. The chain uses TRBV10-3 and TRBJ2-7, with no clear D. Germline-derived CDR1 and CDR2 are ENHRY and SYGVKD. V lost 3 bases and J lost 4, with 10 bases in between. CDR3 size: 13 residues. CDR3 residues: CAISDPWEYEQYF. CDR3 coding DNA: TGTGCCATCAGTGACCCTTGGGAATACGAGCAGTACTTC.

The chain couples TRBV6-1 to TRBJ1-1; 9 positions agree with TRBD1. The CDR3 spans 14 residues. Germline CDR1 reads MNHNS; CDR2 reads SASEGT. The J segment lost 4 bases and the V segment lost 4 bases, leaving 4 bases of the junction unmatched. The CDR3 DNA reads TGTGCCAGCAGTGCGGACAGGGGAATCACTGAAGCTTTCTTT. Amino acid sequence: CASSADRGITEAFF.

This clonotype was detected ten times or more. The chain uses TRBV5-6 and TRBJ1-1; D unresolved. CDR3 length equals 14 residues. Germline CDR1 and CDR2: SGHDT and YYEEEE. V dropped 3 bases and J dropped 1 base, with 10 bases sitting between them. The CDR3 spells CASSWPHPNTEAFF. CDR3 DNA: TGTGCCAGCAGCTGGCCCCATCCGAACACTGAAGCTTTCTTT. The entire variable domain, with the rest obtained from reference TRBV5-6 and TRBJ1-1, is as follows: DAGVTQSPTHLIKTRGQQVTLRCSPKSGHDTVSWYQQALGQGPQFIFQYYEEEERQRGNFPDRFSGHQFPNYSSELNVNALLLGDSALYLCASSWPHPNTEAFFGQGTRLTVV.

This clonotype was seen many times. This chain joins TRBV5-1 and TRBJ2-2, with D possibly TRBD2 on 5 matching bases. This CDR3 spans 13 amino acids. Trimming took off 2 bases at V and 7 bases at J, with 9 bases between the two ends. From germline, CDR1 is SGHRS and CDR2 YFSETQ. This chain's CDR3 is CASSFGSGGELFF. CDR3 in DNA: TGCGCCAGCAGCTTCGGAAGCGGCGGGGAGCTGTTTTTT. Complete variable domain (other parts from reference TRBV5-1 and TRBJ2-2): KAGVTQTPRYLIKTRGQQVTLSCSPISGHRSVSWYQQTPGQGLQFLFEYFSETQRNKGNFPGRFSGRQFSNSRSEMNVSTLELGDSALYLCASSFGSGGELFFGEGSRLTVL.

This clonotype was detected once. This sequence joins TRBV9 and TRBJ2-3; D uncertain. The CDR3 has 14 residues. Per germline, CDR1 SGDLS and CDR2 YYNGEE. Trimming removed 3 bases at V and 3 bases at J, with 11 bases between. CDR3 bases: TGTGCCAGCAGCGAGCTCTCTAGGACAGATACGCAGTATTTT. Its translation is CASSELSRTDTQYF.

Ten or more counts support this clonotype. The chain links TRBV10-3 to TRBJ2-2, with D uncertain. Germline V CDR1 and CDR2: ENHRY, SYGVKD. The CDR3 covers 13 residues. Trimming removed 7 bases at V and 2 bases at J, with 8 bases between. For the CDR3, the DNA is TGTGCCATCATCATCGGAAACACCGGGGAGCTGTTTTTT. It translates to CAIIIGNTGELFF.

J is TRBJ2-5 and V is TRBV5-1, with D maybe TRBD1 (7 bases). The germline V and J ends were trimmed by 0 bases and 1 base, with 13 bases remaining between them. Germline CDR1 and CDR2: SGHRS and YFSETQ. The CDR3 is made up of 16 amino acids. The CDR3 protein is CASSLAAGGTQETQYF. CDR3 in DNA: TGCGCCAGCAGCTTGGCGGCAGGGGGGACCCAAGAGACCCAGTACTTC.

There are a few counts of this clonotype. The V gene is TRBV3-1, the J gene TRBJ2-7; no clear D gene. This CDR3 spans 15 amino acids. CDR1 and CDR2 (germline): LGHDT, YNNKEL (reference sequence). The V end was cut by 1 base, the J end by 5 bases, with 15 bases between. This chain's CDR3 is CASSQVGETYHEQYF. The CDR3 DNA reads TGTGCCAGCAGCCAAGTTGGGGAAACCTACCACGAGCAGTACTTC.

V and J are TRBV28 and TRBJ2-7, with 9 bases lining up with TRBD2. The V gene end was trimmed by 6 bases and the J gene end by 5 bases; junction bases not matched to a gene: 14. The CDR3 is 16 residues long. The germline CDR1 and CDR2 sequences are MDHEN and SYDVKM. In nucleotides, the CDR3 is TGTGCCAGCAGCCAAGCCGCTAGCGGGAACCTGGACGAGCAGTACTTC. This codes for CASSQAASGNLDEQYF.

This clonotype appeared many times. V usage is TRBV19 and J usage is TRBJ1-1; D is ambiguous. The V and J ends lost 3 bases and 0 bases respectively, with 8 bases between them. The CDR3 runs 14 residues. In germline, CDR1 is LNHDA, CDR2 SQIVND (reference sequence). CDR3 sequence reads: CASSIAWMNTEAFF. The CDR3 DNA follows: TGTGCCAGTAGTATTGCCTGGATGAACACTGAAGCTTTCTTT.

The chain is built from TRBV2 and TRBJ2-1; 9 bases fit TRBD1. V shed 6 bases, J shed 6 bases, and the junction held 6 bases outside the gene matches. This CDR3 spans 14 amino acids. Per the germline V gene, CDR1 is SNHLY and CDR2 is FYNNEI. For the CDR3, the DNA is TGTGCCAGCAGGCGGGGGACAGGGACCAATGAGCAGTTCTTC. As protein: CASRRGTGTNEQFF.

CDR3 residues: CASSHRSGANVLTF. The CDR3 nucleotides are TGTGCCAGCAGCCACCGATCTGGGGCCAACGTCCTGACTTTC. The chain has TRBV3-1 and TRBJ2-6; no clear D gene. The CDR3 spans 14 residues. Deletions cut 3 bases from V and 1 base from J, with 4 bases between. From germline, CDR1 is LGHDT and CDR2 YNNKEL (reference sequence). Using reference TRBV3-1 and TRBJ2-6 for the parts outside the CDR3, the full variable domain is DTAVSQTPKYLVTQMGNDKSIKCEQNLGHDTMYWYKQDSKKFLKIMFSYNNKELIINETVPNRFSPKSPDKAHLNLHINSLELGDSAVYFCASSHRSGANVLTFGAGSRLTVL.

This clonotype was recorded a few times. The chain joins TRBV11-2 to TRBJ1-4; TRBD1 matches at 7 bases. The CDR3 consists of 14 residues. Germline CDR1 SGHAT, CDR2 FQNNGV. V lost 4 bases and J lost 7; bases outside the gene matches: 6. CDR3 in DNA: TGTGCCAGCAGCTCCAGAACAGGGGTTGAAAAACTGTTTTTT. This codes for CASSSRTGVEKLFF.

This clonotype has just a few counts. This chain uses TRBV7-9 with TRBJ2-7; TRBD2 aligns across 14 bases. CDR1 and CDR2 from the germline V gene are SEHNR and FQNEAQ (reference sequence). The CDR3 sequence is 17 residues long. V gave up 5 bases and J gave up 1 base; unmatched junction bases: 7. The CDR3 sequence is CASSAGLAGALSYEQYF. The CDR3 nucleotides read TGTGCCAGCAGCGCGGGACTAGCGGGAGCATTGTCCTACGAGCAGTACTTC.

Many counts were recorded for this clonotype. The CDR3 nucleotides read TGTGCCAGCAGACTCGACTTGAACACCGGGGAGCTGTTTTTT. Protein product: CASRLDLNTGELFF. The chain is built from TRBV6-1 and TRBJ2-2; unclear D gene. The germline V gene encodes CDR1 MNHNS and CDR2 SASEGT. Trimming stripped 6 bases from V and 1 base from J, with 9 bases between. The CDR3 has 14 residues.

This clonotype was seen ten or more times. The V call is TRBV28, the J call TRBJ2-2; D is perhaps TRBD2 (6 bases). The V end lost 3 bases, the J end lost 1 base, and 12 bases lay between the germline ends. This CDR3 spans 16 amino acids. Germline V gives CDR1 MDHEN, CDR2 SYDVKM. CDR3 in DNA: TGTGCCAGCAGTTTTCTCCAGGGAGGGAACACCGGGGAGCTGTTTTTT. The encoded protein is CASSFLQGGNTGELFF.

This clonotype was counted many times. The chain joins TRBV12-3 or TRBV12-4 to TRBJ1-2; TRBD1 agrees at 7 bases. The CDR3 length is 15 residues. J was trimmed by 7 bases and V by 5 bases; bases with no gene match: 13. CDR3 nucleotides: TGTGCCAGCAGTATCGTGACAGGGTACAGGGGTGGCTACACCTTC. As protein: CASSIVTGYRGGYTF.

This clonotype was counted many times. This rearrangement joins TRBV6-5 to TRBJ1-2; TRBD1 matches 7 bases. The CDR3 consists of 13 residues. Germline loops: CDR1 MNHEY, CDR2 SVGAGI. The J segment lost 6 bases and the V segment lost 4 bases, leaving 5 bases of the junction unmatched. CDR3: CASSSTGTDGYTF. The CDR3 nucleotides read TGTGCCAGCAGTTCCACGGGGACAGATGGCTACACCTTC.